The rows below give T cell receptor beta chains drawn from one sample of a study of PD-1 blockade in classical Hodgkin lymphoma. Using immunoSEQ multiplex PCR, the repertoire was profiled, and TCRdb retains in-frame clones only, with some absent. This table has some 45,000 clones, 85% to 90% appearing once. The sample here was peripheral blood mononuclear cells (PBMCs), taken at baseline. The receptors derive from a human donor with classical Hodgkin lymphoma. The CDR3 runs from the conserved cysteine through the conserved F or W. D genes are given only for firm matches. Rows may omit the clone size; those that give it use once, few, many or a size class.

v_call	clone_size	j_call	d_call	cdr3_aa	cdr3_nt
TRBV2	NA	TRBJ2-3	TRBD2	CASSEVPAGDTDTQYF	TGTGCCAGCAGTGAAGTCCCAGCGGGGGACACAGATACGCAGTATTTT
TRBV6-5	once	TRBJ2-1	NA	CASRSGRIEEQFF	TGTGCCAGCAGGTCGGGTCGTATCGAAGAGCAGTTCTTC
TRBV6-4	NA	TRBJ2-1	TRBD2	CASSATSGSGNEQFF	TGTGCCAGCAGCGCCACTAGCGGGAGTGGTAATGAGCAGTTCTTC
TRBV19	NA	TRBJ2-1	NA	CASTTSSYNEQFF	TGTGCCAGTACCACCAGCTCCTACAATGAGCAGTTCTTC
TRBV7-2	NA	TRBJ1-4	NA	CASSPHGTDNEKLFF	TGTGCCAGCAGCCCCCACGGGACCGATAATGAAAAACTGTTTTTT
TRBV2	NA	TRBJ1-1	NA	CASSRGPMNTEAFF	TGTGCCAGCTCCCGGGGTCCGATGAACACTGAAGCTTTCTTT
TRBV27	NA	TRBJ1-3	NA	CASSSRREISGNTIYF	TGTGCCAGCAGTTCTCGACGGGAAATCTCTGGAAACACCATATATTTT
TRBV7-6	NA	TRBJ2-1	NA	CASSLGRSNEQFF	TGTGCCAGCAGCTTAGGCAGGAGCAATGAGCAGTTCTTC
TRBV7-8	NA	TRBJ2-7	NA	CASSLAGALYEQYF	TGTGCCAGCAGCTTAGCGGGCGCACTATACGAGCAGTACTTC
TRBV9	few	TRBJ2-7	TRBD2	CASSVAAGGPYEQYF	TGTGCCAGCAGCGTAGCAGCGGGAGGGCCCTACGAGCAGTACTTC
TRBV28	once	TRBJ1-1	TRBD1	CASSLIWDRVMNTEAFF	TGTGCCAGCAGTCTTATATGGGACAGGGTAATGAACACTGAAGCTTTCTTT